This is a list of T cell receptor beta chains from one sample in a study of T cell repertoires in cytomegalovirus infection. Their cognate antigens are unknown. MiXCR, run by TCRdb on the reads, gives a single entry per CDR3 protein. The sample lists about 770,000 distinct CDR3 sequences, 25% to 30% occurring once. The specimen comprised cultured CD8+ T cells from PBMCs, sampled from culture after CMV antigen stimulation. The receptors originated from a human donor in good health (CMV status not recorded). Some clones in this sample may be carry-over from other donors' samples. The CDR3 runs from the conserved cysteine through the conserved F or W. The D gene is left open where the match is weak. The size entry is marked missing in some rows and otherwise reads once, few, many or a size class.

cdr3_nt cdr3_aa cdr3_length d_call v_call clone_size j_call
TGTGCCAGCAGCCCCTCTTATGGGGGGAGCTACTATGGCTACACCTTC CASSPSYGGSYYGYTF 16 . TRBV7-9 many TRBJ1-2
TGTGCCAGCAGCTGGGGGGACAGGGGATACAATGAGCAGTTCTTC CASSWGDRGYNEQFF 15 TRBD1 TRBV7-9 many TRBJ2-1
TGTGCCAGCAGCTTGGATCCCCTAAAAACAGGGGATTCACCCCTCCACTTT CASSLDPLKTGDSPLHF 17 TRBD1 TRBV5-4 . TRBJ1-6
TGTGCCAGCAGCCCAGGACAGGGGGCGGGCACTGAAGCTTTCTTT CASSPGQGAGTEAFF 15 TRBD1 TRBV7-8 many TRBJ1-1
TGTGCCAGCAGTTTTGTAGCGGGGGTGACAGATACGCAGTATTTT CASSFVAGVTDTQYF 15 TRBD2 TRBV12-3/TRBV12-4 . TRBJ2-3
TGTGCCATCCGCCTCAATCGAAACACCATATATTTT CAIRLNRNTIYF 12 . TRBV10-3 . TRBJ1-3
TGTGCCAGCAGTTACTTCGATGAGCGCGGGGGCAGCTACAATGAGCAGTTCTTC CASSYFDERGGSYNEQFF 18 . TRBV6-5 . TRBJ2-1
TGCAGCGACGCCGGGACGGTGAACACTGAAGCTTTCTTT CSDAGTVNTEAFF 13 . TRBV29-1 few TRBJ1-1
TGTGCCAGCAGTTACTCTACGGTCGGCGGGCACAATGAGCAGTTCTTC CASSYSTVGGHNEQFF 16 . TRBV6-6 few TRBJ2-1
TGTGCCAGCAGCTTAGCCCTAGACAGTAACTATGGCTACACCTTC CASSLALDSNYGYTF 15 . TRBV7-2 many TRBJ1-2
TGTGCCAGCAGTTTAGCGGCAGGGAGTAGGGAGACCCAGTACTTC CASSLAAGSRETQYF 15 . TRBV28 . TRBJ2-5
TGTGCCAGCAGCCCAGCCGGGACGGTTGAAGCTTTCTTT CASSPAGTVEAFF 13 . TRBV7-6 many TRBJ1-1
TGTGCCAGCAGCTCGCAGGGGGCGGACGGGGAGCTGTTTTTT CASSSQGADGELFF 14 TRBD1 TRBV7-6 . TRBJ2-2
TGTGCCAGCAGCTTGGCCGGGACAGGGGGCTTTTATCAGCCCCAGCATTTT CASSLAGTGGFYQPQHF 17 TRBD1 TRBV5-5 few TRBJ1-5
TGTGCCAGCAGCCCCGGTCTCTCGCAGAGCACAGATACGCAGTATTTT CASSPGLSQSTDTQYF 16 . TRBV5-4 . TRBJ2-3
TGTGCCAGCAACCCACGAGGGGCTAGCGGCGGGACTAGGGGGACAGATACGCAGTATTTT CASNPRGASGGTRGTDTQYF 20 TRBD2 TRBV4-2 few TRBJ2-3
TGTGCCAGCAGTTCCGGCCGGGACAGGGTACCCACCGGGGAGCTGTTTTTT CASSSGRDRVPTGELFF 17 TRBD1 TRBV6-5 few TRBJ2-2
TGTGCCAGCAGTGACTCGTCGGGGTCGGAGCCCCAGCATTTT CASSDSSGSEPQHF 14 . TRBV6-4 . TRBJ1-5
TGCGCCAGCAGTGAGCAGGGCCCCGATGGCTACACCTTC CASSEQGPDGYTF 13 . TRBV10-2 . TRBJ1-2
TGTGCCAGCAGCTTAGGACTAGCGGGGGCCTACACCGGGGAGCTGTTTTTT CASSLGLAGAYTGELFF 17 TRBD2 TRBV7-9 . TRBJ2-2
TGTGCCAGCAGCCCATCCAATGGGGCGAGGGCTGAAGCTTTCTTT CASSPSNGARAEAFF 15 . TRBV7-8 many TRBJ1-1
TGTGCCAGCAGCTCGGACATACGTAATGAAAAACTGTTTTTT CASSSDIRNEKLFF 14 . TRBV7-8 few TRBJ1-4
TGTGCCAGCAGCCAGATCGGTAGTGCTGAGCAGTGCTTC CASSQIGSAEQCF 13 . TRBV14 . TRBJ2-7
TGTGCCAGCAGCTTAGTAATGGGAGTTGGGGAAAAACTGTTTTTT CASSLVMGVGEKLFF 15 . TRBV7-2 many TRBJ1-4